Detailed here is one T cell receptor beta chain. This clone was seen a handful of times. Its antigen has not been determined. No clone much larger than this one lies a single base away; base qualities are absent. The germline V gene provides CDR1 SGHTA and CDR2 FQGNSA. There are 13 amino acids in the CDR3, from cysteine to phenylalanine inclusive. Only CDR3 DNA is held: 39 bases, read in frame from base 1. V loses 5 bases of germline sequence and J loses 6 bases, and the interval between the two ends is 11 bases. Genomic DNA was isolated from the sorted cells so that the TCRbeta CDR3 region could be sequenced. The immunoSEQ Assay was used to sequence the TCRbeta CDR3 regions. The table was pulled from immuneACCESS by TCRdb, which kept in-frame rearrangements only. Such tables lose some clones; where checked, under half of the loss comes from unresolved V genes, and the rest has no known cause. The sample yields under 80,000 clones; 85% were counted once. The ten largest clones represent roughly 0.5% of the sample.

The trial excluded patients who had a history of autoimmune disease or who were on systemic immunosuppression. Peripheral blood for TCR sequencing was collected from all dose cohorts at baseline, on cycle 4 day 1, and on cycle 7 day 1. Samples were obtained from an open-label, multicenter, first-in-human phase I dose-escalation trial of ivuxolimab. Adults with locally advanced or metastatic melanoma, renal cell, hepatocellular, or head and neck squamous cell carcinoma were enrolled in the trial. Before TCR sequencing, CD4+ T cells and CD8+ T cells were sorted from peripheral blood as separate populations. This entry belongs to a study of OX40 agonist ivuxolimab in advanced cancers. For the study in its entirety: Ivuxolimab was a fully human IgG2 agonistic monoclonal antibody targeting the costimulatory receptor OX40 (CD134). The paper reports the monotherapy dose-escalation portion (N ≈ 50 patients) of the phase I ivuxolimab trial. The point of sequencing TCRbeta in the periphery was to test whether ivuxolimab changed TCR sequence diversity and drove clonal T-cell expansion. Prior anti-PD-1, anti-PD-L1 or anti-CTLA-4 therapy was permitted, and checkpoint inhibitors had been received by about 36% of dose-escalation patients. Of the roughly 52 dose-escalation patients, hepatocellular carcinoma was present in approximately 20, melanoma in about 15, renal cell carcinoma in 9 and head and neck cancer in 9. Partial responses occurred in three dose-escalation patients: two with cutaneous melanoma and one with hepatocellular carcinoma. Intravenous ivuxolimab was administered to patients every 2 weeks at six dose levels: 0.01, 0.1, 0.3, 1.5, 3 and 10 mg/kg. In the dose-escalation cohort, 65% to 85% of patients were male, and the mean age was around 60 years with a range of roughly 20 to 85.

Results and caveats for the whole study, not just this receptor: Clonal expansion of both CD4+ and CD8+ blood T cells was observed from baseline to week 6 at doses 0.1 to 3.0 mg/kg. After ivuxolimab, CD8+ T cells had more expanded clones than CD4+ T cells on average. The antigen specificity of the clonally expanded peripheral T cells was not determined. In partial responders in the 0.1-3.0 mg/kg groups, normalized peripheral clonal expansion was found to be among the lowest, especially among CD8+ T cells. Low levels of normalized T-cell clonal expansion were also seen in some patients who did not respond.

The receptor was derived from an adult with an advanced solid tumor such as melanoma, head and neck, liver or kidney cancer. The rearrangement combines TRBV7-2 with TRBJ2-1; TRBD1 is a possible D gene, resting on 6 matching bases. This specimen was CD4+ or CD8+ T cells sorted from blood, taken in a trial of the OX40 agonist ivuxolimab. The base sequence is TGTGCCAGCAGCACCAGACAGGCCAATGAGCAGTTCTTC. Translation gives CASSTRQANEQFF.